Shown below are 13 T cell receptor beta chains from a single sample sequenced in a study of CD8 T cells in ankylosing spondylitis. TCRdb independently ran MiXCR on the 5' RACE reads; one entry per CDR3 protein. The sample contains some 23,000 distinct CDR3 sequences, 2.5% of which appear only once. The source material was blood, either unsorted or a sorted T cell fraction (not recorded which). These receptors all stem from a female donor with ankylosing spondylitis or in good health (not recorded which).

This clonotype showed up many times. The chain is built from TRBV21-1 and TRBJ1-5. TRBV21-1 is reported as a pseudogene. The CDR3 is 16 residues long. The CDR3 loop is CASSKCEGDRNQPQHF. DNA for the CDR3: TGTGCCAGCAGCAAATGCGAGGGAGACCGCAATCAGCCCCAGCATTTT.

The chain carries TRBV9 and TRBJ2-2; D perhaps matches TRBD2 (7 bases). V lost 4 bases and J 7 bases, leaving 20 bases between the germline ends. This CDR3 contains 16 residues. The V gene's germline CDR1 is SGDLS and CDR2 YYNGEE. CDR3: CASSTRGGATGGELFF. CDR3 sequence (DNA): TGTGCCAGCAGCACCCGAGGGGGGGCGACTGGCGGGGAGCTGTTTTTT.

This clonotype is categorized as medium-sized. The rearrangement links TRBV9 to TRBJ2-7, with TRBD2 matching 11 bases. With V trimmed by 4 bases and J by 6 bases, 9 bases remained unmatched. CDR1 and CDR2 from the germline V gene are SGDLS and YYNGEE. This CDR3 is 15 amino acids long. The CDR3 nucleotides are TGTGCCAGCAGCACGTCGGGTAGCGGGAGGGCCGAGCAGTACTTC. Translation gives CASSTSGSGRAEQYF.

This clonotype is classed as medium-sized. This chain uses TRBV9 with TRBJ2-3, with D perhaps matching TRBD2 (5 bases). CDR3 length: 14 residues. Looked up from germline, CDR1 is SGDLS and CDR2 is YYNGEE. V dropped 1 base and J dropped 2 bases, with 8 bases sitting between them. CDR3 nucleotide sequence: TGTGCCAGCAGCGTATCGGGGAACACAGATACGCAGTATTTT. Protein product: CASSVSGNTDTQYF.

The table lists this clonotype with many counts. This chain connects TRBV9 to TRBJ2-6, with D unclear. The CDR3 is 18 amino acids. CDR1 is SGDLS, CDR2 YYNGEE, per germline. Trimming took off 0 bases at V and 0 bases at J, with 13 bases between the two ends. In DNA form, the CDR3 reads TGTGCCAGCAGCGTAGGCCCGACCCAAAACTCTGGGGCCAACGTCCTGACTTTC. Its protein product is CASSVGPTQNSGANVLTF.

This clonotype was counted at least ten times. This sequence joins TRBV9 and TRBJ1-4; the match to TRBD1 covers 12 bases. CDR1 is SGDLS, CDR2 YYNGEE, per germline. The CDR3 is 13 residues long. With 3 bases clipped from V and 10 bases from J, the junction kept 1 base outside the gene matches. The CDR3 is CASSEGQGAKLFF. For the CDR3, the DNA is TGTGCCAGCAGCGAGGGACAGGGGGCAAAACTGTTTTTT.

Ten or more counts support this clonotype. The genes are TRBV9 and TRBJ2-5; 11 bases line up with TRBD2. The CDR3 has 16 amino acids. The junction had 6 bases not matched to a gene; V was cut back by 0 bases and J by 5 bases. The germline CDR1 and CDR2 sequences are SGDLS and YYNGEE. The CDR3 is CASSVGSGRAFETQYF. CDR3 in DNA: TGTGCCAGCAGCGTAGGTAGCGGGAGGGCCTTTGAGACCCAGTACTTC.

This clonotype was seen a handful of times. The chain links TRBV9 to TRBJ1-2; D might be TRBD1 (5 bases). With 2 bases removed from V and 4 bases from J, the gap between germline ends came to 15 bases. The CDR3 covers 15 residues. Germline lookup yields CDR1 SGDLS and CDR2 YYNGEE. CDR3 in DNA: TGTGCCAGCAGCGTTGACTCCGGGACTCTCTATGGCTACACCTTC. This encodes CASSVDSGTLYGYTF.

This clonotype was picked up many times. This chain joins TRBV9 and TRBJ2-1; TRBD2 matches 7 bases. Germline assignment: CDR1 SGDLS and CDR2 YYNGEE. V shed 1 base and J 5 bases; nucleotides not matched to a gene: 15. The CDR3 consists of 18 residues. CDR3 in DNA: TGTGCCAGCAGCGTAAGAGGCGGAACTAGCGTTGGAGACAATGAGCAGTTCTTC. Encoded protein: CASSVRGGTSVGDNEQFF.

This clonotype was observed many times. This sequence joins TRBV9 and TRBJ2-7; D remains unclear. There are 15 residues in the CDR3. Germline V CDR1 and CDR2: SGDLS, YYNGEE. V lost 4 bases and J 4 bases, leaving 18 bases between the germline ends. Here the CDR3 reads CASSPRQELGYEQYF. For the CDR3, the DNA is TGTGCCAGCAGCCCCCGTCAGGAGCTGGGGTACGAGCAGTACTTC.

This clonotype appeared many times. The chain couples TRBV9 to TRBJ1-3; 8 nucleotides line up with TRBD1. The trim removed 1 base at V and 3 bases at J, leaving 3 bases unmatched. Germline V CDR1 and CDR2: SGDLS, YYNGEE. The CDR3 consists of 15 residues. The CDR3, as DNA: TGTGCCAGCAGCGTAATGGGACAGGATGGAAACACCATATATTTT. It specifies CASSVMGQDGNTIYF. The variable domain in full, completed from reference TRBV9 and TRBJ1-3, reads DSGVTQTPKHLITATGQRVTLRCSPRSGDLSVYWYQQSLDQGLQFLIQYYNGEERAKGNILERFSAQQFPDLHSELNLSSLELGDSALYFCASSVMGQDGNTIYFGEGSWLTVV.

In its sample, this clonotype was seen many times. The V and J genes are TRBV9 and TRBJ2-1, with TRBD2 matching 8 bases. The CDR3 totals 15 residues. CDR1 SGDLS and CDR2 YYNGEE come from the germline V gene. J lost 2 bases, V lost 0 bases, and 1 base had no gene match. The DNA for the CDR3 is TGTGCCAGCAGCGTAGGGCGGGGGGCCTACAATGAGCAGTTCTTC. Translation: CASSVGRGAYNEQFF.

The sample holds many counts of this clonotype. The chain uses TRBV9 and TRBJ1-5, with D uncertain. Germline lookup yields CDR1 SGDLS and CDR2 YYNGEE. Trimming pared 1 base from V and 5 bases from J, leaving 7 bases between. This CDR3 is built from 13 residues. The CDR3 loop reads CASSVSPDQPQHF. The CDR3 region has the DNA TGTGCCAGCAGCGTATCTCCGGATCAGCCCCAGCATTTT.